This T cell receptor (beta chain) emerged from a study of blood T cell repertoires in COVID-19. Study background: Specimens from acute and convalescent COVID-19 originated in the United States, Italy and Spain.

Those who participated ranged in age from roughly 18 to 90 years and resided in about two dozen US areas. Symptom resolution, clearance, or two negative PCRs marked the recovered donors of Cohort 3. The CDR3 has 14 residues. V lost 0 bases, J lost 2 bases, and 9 bases lay in between. Germline V CDR1 and CDR2: SGDLS, YYNGEE. Authors' analysis steps: The authors estimated nucleated cell counts from reference gene primer amplification. Sequenced by immunoSEQ multiplex PCR; TCRdb stores in-frame clones only, minus some. The DNA was the basis for D and trimming; V, J and clone size are from that table. The sample lists some 310,000 clones, about 90% occurring once.

The material sequenced was PBMCs or T cells enriched from blood (not recorded which). The genes are TRBV9 and TRBJ2-7; D is ambiguous. This receptor was identified in a woman under 40 who had recovered from COVID-19. CDR3 in amino acids: CASSVAPATYEQYF. The CDR3 bases are TGTGCCAGCAGCGTAGCCCCAGCGACCTACGAGCAGTACTTC.